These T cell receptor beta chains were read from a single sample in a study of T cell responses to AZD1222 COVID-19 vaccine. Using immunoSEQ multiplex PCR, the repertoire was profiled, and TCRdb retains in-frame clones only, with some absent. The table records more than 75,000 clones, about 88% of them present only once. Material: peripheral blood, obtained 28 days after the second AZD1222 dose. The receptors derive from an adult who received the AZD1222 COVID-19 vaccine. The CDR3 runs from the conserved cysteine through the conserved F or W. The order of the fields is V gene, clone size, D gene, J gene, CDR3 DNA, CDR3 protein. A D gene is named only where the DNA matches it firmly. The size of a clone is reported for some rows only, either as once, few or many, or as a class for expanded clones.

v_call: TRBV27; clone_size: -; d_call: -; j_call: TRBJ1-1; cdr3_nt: TGTGCCAGCAGCGAAGTCATGAACACTGAAGCTTTCTTT; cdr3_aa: CASSEVMNTEAFF
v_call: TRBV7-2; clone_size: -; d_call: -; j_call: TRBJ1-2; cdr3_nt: TGTGCCAGCAGCTTACTGTCTCTGGTGGGAGGCTACACCTTC; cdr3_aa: CASSLLSLVGGYTF
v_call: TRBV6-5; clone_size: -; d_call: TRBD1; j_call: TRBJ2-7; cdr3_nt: TGTGCCAGCAGTTACTCGACTGGACAGGGGGCTTACGAGCAGTACTTC; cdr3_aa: CASSYSTGQGAYEQYF
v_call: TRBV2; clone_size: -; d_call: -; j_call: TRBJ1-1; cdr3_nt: TGTGCCAGCAGTGTATTTGAGGGAGCTTTCTTT; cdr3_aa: CASSVFEGAFF
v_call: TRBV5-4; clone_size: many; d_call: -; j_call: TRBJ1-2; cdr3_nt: TGTGCCAGCAGCGTGCAGGGCGCGGGTGATTATGGCTACACCTTC; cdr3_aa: CASSVQGAGDYGYTF
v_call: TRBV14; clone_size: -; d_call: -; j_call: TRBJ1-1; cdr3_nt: TGTGCCAGCAGCCAAGATCCGGGCGGGATGAACACTGAAGCTTTCTTT; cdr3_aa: CASSQDPGGMNTEAFF
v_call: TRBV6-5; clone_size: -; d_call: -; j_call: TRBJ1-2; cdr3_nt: TGTGCCAGCAGTTACGAGGGAGCGGGGGTTGGCTACACCTTC; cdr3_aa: CASSYEGAGVGYTF
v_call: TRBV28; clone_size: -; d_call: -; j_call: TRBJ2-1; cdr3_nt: TGTGCCAGCAGGGCGACTACGAGCTCCTACAATGAGCAGTTCTTC; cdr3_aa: CASRATTSSYNEQFF
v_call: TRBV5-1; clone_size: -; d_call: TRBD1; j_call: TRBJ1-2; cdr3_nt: TGCGCCAGCAGCTTGAACAAGGGACAGTCCCCGCTTGGCTACACCTTC; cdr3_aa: CASSLNKGQSPLGYTF
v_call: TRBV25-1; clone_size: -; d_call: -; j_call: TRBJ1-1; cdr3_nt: TGTGCCACCCGGACGGTCATGAACACTGAAGCTTTCTTT; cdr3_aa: CATRTVMNTEAFF
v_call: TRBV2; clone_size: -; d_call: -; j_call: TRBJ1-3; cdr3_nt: TGTGCCAGCAGTGACCCGAAATCCGCTAGCTCTGGAAACACCATATATTTT; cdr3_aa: CASSDPKSASSGNTIYF
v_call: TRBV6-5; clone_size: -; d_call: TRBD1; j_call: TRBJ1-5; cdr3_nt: TGTGCCAGCAGTTACTCGCAGGGGGCTTCTCAGCCCCAGCATTTT; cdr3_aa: CASSYSQGASQPQHF
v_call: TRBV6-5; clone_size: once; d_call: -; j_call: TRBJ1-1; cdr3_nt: TGTGCCAGCAGTTACTCGGACAGTAACACTGAAGCTTTCTTT; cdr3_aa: CASSYSDSNTEAFF
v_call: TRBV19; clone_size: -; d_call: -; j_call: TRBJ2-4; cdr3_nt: TGTGCCAGTAGTAACCCCGGAGAAAAAAACATTCAGTACTTC; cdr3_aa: CASSNPGEKNIQYF
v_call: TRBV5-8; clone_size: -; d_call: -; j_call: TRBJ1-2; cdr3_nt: TGTGCCAGCAGCTTTGGTACAGGATTCTTGGAAGACACCTTC; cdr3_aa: CASSFGTGFLEDTF
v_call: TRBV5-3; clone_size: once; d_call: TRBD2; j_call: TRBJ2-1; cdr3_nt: TGTGCCAGAAGCCCTTCAAGACTAGCGGACTACAATGAGCAGTTCTTC; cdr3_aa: CARSPSRLADYNEQFF
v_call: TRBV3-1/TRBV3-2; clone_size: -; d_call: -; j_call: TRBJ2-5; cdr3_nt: TGTGCCAGCAGCCTCAAACCCGGGTCAGAACAAGAGACCCAGTACTTC; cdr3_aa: CASSLKPGSEQETQYF
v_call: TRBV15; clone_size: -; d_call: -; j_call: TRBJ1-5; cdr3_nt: TGTGCCACCAGCAGAGATGCAAACCACAATCAGCCCCAGCATTTT; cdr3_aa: CATSRDANHNQPQHF
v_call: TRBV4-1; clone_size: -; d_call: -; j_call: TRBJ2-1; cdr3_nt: TGCGCCAGCAGTCCGCGGTTCATCTCATACAATGAGCAGTTCTTC; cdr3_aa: CASSPRFISYNEQFF
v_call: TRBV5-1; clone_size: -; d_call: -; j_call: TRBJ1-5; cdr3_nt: TGCGCCAGCAGCTTGGCCGGGACGGCCAATCAGCCCCAGCATTTT; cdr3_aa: CASSLAGTANQPQHF
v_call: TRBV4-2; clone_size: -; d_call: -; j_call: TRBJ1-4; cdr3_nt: TGTGCCAGCAGCCATGAATCCACAGGGCTGGGTGAAAAACTGTTTTTT; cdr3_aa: CASSHESTGLGEKLFF
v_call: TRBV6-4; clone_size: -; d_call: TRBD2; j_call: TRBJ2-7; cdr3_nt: TGTGCCAGGGGCCGCGGGAGGAGATACGAGCAGTACTTC; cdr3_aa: CARGRGRRYEQYF
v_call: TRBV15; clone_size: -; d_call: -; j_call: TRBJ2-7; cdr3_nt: TGTGCCACCAGCAGAGGACGAGGCTCCTACGAGCAGTACTTC; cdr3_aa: CATSRGRGSYEQYF
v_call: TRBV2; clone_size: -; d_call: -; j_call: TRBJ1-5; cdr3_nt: TGTGCCAGCAGTGAAGTAGGCCCAAGTCAGCCCCAGCATTTT; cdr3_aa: CASSEVGPSQPQHF
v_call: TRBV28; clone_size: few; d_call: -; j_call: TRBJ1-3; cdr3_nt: TGTGCCAGCAGTTTACAGAGACACTTCGATGGAAACACCATATATTTT; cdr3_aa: CASSLQRHFDGNTIYF
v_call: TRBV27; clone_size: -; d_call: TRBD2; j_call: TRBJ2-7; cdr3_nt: TGTGCCAGCAGTTTCTTGGAGGGAGGGCGCGAGCAGTACTTC; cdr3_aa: CASSFLEGGREQYF
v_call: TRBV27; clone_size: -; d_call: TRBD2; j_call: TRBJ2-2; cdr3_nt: TGTGCCAGCAGCAAGGGGACTAGCGGGAGGGCAGGGACCGGGGAGCTGTTTTTT; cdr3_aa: CASSKGTSGRAGTGELFF
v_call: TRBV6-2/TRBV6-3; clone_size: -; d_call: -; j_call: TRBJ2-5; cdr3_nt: TGTGCCAGCAGTTCGCCGACAGGAGTTTTTACGGAGACCCAGTACTTC; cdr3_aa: CASSSPTGVFTETQYF
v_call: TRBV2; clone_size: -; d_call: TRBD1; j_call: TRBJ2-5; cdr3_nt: TGTGCCAGCAGTGGGGACAGGGCCGGCCGAGAGACCCAGTACTTC; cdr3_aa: CASSGDRAGRETQYF
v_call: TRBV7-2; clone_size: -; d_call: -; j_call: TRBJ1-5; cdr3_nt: TGTGCCAGCAGCTTCTTGGTGGGGAGCAATCAGCCCCAGCATTTT; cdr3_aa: CASSFLVGSNQPQHF
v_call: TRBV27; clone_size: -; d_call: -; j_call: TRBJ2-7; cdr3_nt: TGTGCCAGCAGTTTATCTCCAGCCTCCTACGAGCAGTACTTC; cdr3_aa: CASSLSPASYEQYF
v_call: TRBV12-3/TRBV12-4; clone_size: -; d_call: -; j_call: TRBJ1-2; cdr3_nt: TGTGCTTCCGGGGCCAACTATGGCTACACCTTC; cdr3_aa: CASGANYGYTF
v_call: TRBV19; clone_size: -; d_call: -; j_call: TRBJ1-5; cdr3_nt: TGCGCCAGTAGTATGGGGAGCAATCAGCCCCAGCATTTT; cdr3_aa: CASSMGSNQPQHF
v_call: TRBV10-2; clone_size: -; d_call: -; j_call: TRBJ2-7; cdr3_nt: TGCGCCAGCAAGAGATCTCGAGAGCAGTACTTC; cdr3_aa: CASKRSREQYF
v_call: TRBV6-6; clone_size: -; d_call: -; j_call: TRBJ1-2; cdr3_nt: TGTGCCAGCAATAGGGACATTAACTATGGCTACACCTTC; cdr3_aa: CASNRDINYGYTF
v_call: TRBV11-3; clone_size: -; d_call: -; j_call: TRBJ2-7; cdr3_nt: TGTGCCAGCAGCCCGCTCGGGGGAGTAACCTACGAGCAGTACTTC; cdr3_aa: CASSPLGGVTYEQYF
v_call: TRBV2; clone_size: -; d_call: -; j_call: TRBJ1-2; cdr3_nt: TGTGCCAGCAGTGAGAGGGGTTTTTACTATGGCTACACCTTC; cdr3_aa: CASSERGFYYGYTF
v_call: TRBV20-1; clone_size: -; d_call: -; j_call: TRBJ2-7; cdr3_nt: TGCAGTGCTACAGTAACCTACGAGCAGTACTTC; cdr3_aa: CSATVTYEQYF
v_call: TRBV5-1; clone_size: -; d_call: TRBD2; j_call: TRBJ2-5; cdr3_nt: TGCGCCAGCAGCGCGTCTAGCGGGACGCAAGAGACCCAGTACTTC; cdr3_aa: CASSASSGTQETQYF
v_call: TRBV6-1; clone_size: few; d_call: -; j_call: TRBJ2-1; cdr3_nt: TGTGCCAGCAGTGAAGCGGGAGGCTCCTACAATGAGCAGTTCTTC; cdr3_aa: CASSEAGGSYNEQFF
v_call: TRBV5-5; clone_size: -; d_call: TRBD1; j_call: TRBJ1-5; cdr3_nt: TGTGCCAGCAGCTTGGTCGGGACAGGGGGTCAGCCCCAGCATTTT; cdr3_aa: CASSLVGTGGQPQHF
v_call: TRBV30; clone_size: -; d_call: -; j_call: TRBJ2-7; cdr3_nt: TGTGCCTGGAATCGAGGTTACGAGCAGTACTTC; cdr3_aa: CAWNRGYEQYF
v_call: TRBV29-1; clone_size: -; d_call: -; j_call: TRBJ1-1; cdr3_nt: TGCAGCGTTGATACGGGGTTCACTGAAGCTTTCTTT; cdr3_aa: CSVDTGFTEAFF
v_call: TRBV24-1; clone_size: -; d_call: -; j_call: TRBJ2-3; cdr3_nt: TGTGCCACCAACCAGGGAGTCACAGATACGCAGTATTTT; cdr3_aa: CATNQGVTDTQYF
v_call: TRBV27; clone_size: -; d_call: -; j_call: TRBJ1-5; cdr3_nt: TGTGCCAGCAGACCCTGGGGGAGCAATCAGCCCCAGCATTTT; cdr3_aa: CASRPWGSNQPQHF
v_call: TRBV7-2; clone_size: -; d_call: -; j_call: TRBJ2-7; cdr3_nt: TGTGCCAGCAGCTTAACCCCTGCCGAGCAGTACTTC; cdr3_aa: CASSLTPAEQYF
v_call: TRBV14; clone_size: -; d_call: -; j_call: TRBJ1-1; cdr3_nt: TGTGCCAGCAGCCAGCCCCCAGAGGACACTGAAGCTTTCTTT; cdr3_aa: CASSQPPEDTEAFF
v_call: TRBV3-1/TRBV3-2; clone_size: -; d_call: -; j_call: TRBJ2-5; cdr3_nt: TGTGCCAGCAGCCAATCCGGGCCTCGGGAGACCCAGTACTTC; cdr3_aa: CASSQSGPRETQYF
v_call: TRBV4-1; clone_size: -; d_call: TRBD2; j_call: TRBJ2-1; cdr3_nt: TGCGCCAGCAGCCAAGCAGCGGGAGTCCTCAATGAGCAGTTCTTC; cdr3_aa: CASSQAAGVLNEQFF
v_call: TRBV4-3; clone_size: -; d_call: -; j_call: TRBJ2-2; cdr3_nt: TGCGCCAGCTCCGCCGGTTTCGGGACCGGGGAGCTGTTTTTT; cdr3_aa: CASSAGFGTGELFF
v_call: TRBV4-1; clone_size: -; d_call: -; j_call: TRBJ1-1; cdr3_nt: TGCGCCAGCAGCCCACACAGGGTCATGAACACTGAAGCTTTCTTT; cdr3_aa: CASSPHRVMNTEAFF
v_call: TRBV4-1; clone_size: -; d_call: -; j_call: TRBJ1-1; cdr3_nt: TGCGCCAGCAGCCAAGTTGAGGGTGAAGCTTTCTTT; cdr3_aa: CASSQVEGEAFF
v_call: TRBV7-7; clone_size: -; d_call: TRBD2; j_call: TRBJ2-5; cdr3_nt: TGTGCCAGCAGCTTAGGTGGGAGGGAGTTTGAGACCCAGTACTTC; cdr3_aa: CASSLGGREFETQYF
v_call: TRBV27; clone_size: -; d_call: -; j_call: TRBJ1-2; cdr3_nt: TGTGCCAGCAGTCCCCGAAGCCTGATATCTTCTAACTATGGCTACACCTTC; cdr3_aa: CASSPRSLISSNYGYTF
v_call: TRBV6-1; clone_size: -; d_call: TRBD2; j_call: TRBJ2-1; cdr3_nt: TGTGCCAGCAGTGAAACCCCGGGAGGAAACGATGAGCAGTTCTTC; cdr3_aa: CASSETPGGNDEQFF